Sequencing of this T cell receptor beta chain was carried out in a study of shared clonotypes between healthy human individuals. Study background: CD4 naive and CD4 memory each took three plates per donor, while CD8 naive took two and CD8 memory one.

Regarding this clone: Its specificity is unknown.

Study-level points and caveats: Non-shared clonotypes had lower generation probabilities than those shared by all four donors. It was expected that sequencing depth would affect clonotype sharing among donors.

Profiled with immunoSEQ multiplex PCR; TCRdb holds only in-frame clones, not every one. The sample lists approximately 620,000 clones, about 96% occurring once. Sequenced sample: naive CD4+ T cells sorted from blood. The sample's subset: CD45RA+ positively selected. The clonotype was recovered from a woman younger than 45 in good health.

The DNA for the CDR3 is TGTGCCAGCAGCATATCATCTAGCGGGAGGGCCTCAGAGACCCAGTACTTC. Its protein is CASSISSSGRASETQYF. The rearrangement links TRBV7-9 to TRBJ2-5, with TRBD2 matching 12 bases. CDR1 is SEHNR and CDR2 is FQNEAQ in the germline V gene (reference sequence). The CDR3 loop spans 17 amino acids. With 5 bases clipped from V and 4 bases from J, the junction kept 11 bases outside the gene matches.